The subject of this entry is one T cell receptor beta chain. This clone showed up many times. Its antigen target is currently unknown. Per-nucleotide qualities are absent, and no much larger clonotype sits a single base away. The sample comes from a study of metastatic and nonmetastatic thyroid tumors (dated by TCRdb to about 2020). About the study as a whole: The researchers compared repertoires between peripheral blood samples and tumor or nodule tissue samples from patients with malignant or benign thyroid disease.

No patient had received any treatment before thyroid surgery. The study retrospectively analysed patient clinical samples collected from about 2012 to 2018 using T-cell receptor beta sequencing. The method behind the library was PCR. Sequencing used an Illumina HiSeq 4000. The TCR beta-chain CDR3 region of each patient was profiled by high-throughput sequencing. As for how the authors treated the data: A classifier to discriminate distant-metastatic papillary thyroid cancer patients was built from CDR3 differences across clinicopathological groups. The Shannon index was used to assess repertoire diversity, and the Morisita-Horn index was used to assess tumor-blood repertoire similarity. Clones were called with MiXCR by TCRdb after fastp trimmed the public reads at Q25, and only in-frame beta chains were retained. What appears here as the V and J calls and clone size reflects TCRdb's work, not the paper's. The sample table shows 30,000 to 45,000 clones, and roughly 28% are seen once. The top ten hold roughly 10% of the sample.

The paper as a whole reports these results and caveats: TCR beta diversity was reported as significantly higher in malignant tumors than in benign nodules, in both blood and tumor samples.

Sequenced sample: blood. This receptor was obtained from a male donor with papillary thyroid cancer or a benign thyroid nodule (not recorded which). Some clones in this sample may be carry-over from other donors' samples.

For the CDR3, the sequence is CASSVSVTGNTIYF. The sequenced DNA is TGTGCCAGCAGTGTCTCCGTAACTGGAAACACCATATATTTT. The V and J segments used are TRBV2 and TRBJ1-3, with no D gene named confidently. Trimming at the junction amounts to 4 bases on V and 2 bases on J, and the germline ends lie 9 bases apart. CDR1 and CDR2, per the germline V gene, are SNHLY and FYNNEI. Counted from cysteine to phenylalanine, this CDR3 has 14 amino acids. Only the CDR3 DNA is retained, 42 bases long and in frame from the first base.